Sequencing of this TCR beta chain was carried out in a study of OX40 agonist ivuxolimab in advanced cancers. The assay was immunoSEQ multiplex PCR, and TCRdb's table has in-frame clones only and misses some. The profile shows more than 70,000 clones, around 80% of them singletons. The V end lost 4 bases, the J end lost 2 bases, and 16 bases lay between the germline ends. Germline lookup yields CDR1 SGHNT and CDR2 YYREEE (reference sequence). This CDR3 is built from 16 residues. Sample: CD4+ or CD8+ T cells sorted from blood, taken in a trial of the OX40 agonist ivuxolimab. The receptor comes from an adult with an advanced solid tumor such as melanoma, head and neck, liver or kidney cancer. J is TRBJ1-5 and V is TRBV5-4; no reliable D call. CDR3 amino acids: CASSNGGGFGNQPQHF. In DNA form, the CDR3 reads TGTGCCAGCAGCAACGGCGGCGGTTTCGGCAATCAGCCCCAGCATTTT.